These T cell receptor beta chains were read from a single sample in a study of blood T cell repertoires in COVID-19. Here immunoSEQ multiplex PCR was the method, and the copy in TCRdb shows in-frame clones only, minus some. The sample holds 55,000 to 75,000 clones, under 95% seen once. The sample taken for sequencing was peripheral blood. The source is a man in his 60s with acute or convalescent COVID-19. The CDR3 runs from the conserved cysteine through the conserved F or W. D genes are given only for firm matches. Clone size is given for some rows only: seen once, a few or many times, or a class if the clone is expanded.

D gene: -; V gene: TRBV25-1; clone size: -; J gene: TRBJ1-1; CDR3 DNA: TGTGCCAGCAGTCTGGAGTTGAACACTGAAGCTTTCTTT; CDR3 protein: CASSLELNTEAFF
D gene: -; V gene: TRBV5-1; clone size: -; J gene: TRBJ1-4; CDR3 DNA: TGCGCCAGCAGCTTGGAACCTGTGAGGGCTAATGAAAAACTGTTTTTT; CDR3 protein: CASSLEPVRANEKLFF
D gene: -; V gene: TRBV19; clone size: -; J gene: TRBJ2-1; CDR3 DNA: TGTGCCAGTAGTATATCTCGTGAGCAGTTCTTC; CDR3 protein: CASSISREQFF
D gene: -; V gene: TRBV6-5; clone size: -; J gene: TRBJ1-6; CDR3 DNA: TGTGCCAGCAGCGCAGGGAATTCACCCCTCCACTTT; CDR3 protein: CASSAGNSPLHF
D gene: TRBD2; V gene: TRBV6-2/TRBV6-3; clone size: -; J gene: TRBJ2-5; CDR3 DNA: TGTGCCAGCAGCGGACTAGCGGGGGGGACCCAGTACTTC; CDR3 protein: CASSGLAGGTQYF
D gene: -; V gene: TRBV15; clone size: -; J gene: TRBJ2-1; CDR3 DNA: TGTGCCACCAGCAGAGACGGGCAGGGATACGTCAATGAGCAGTTCTTC; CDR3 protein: CATSRDGQGYVNEQFF
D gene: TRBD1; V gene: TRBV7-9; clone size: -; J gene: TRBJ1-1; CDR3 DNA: TGTGCCAGCAGCCTTCCCGTGACAGGGAAGAACACTGAAGCTTTCTTT; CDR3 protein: CASSLPVTGKNTEAFF
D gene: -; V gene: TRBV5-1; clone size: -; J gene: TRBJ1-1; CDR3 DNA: TGCGCCAGCAGCATACAGGGAAGTAAGGCTGAAGCTTTCTTT; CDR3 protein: CASSIQGSKAEAFF
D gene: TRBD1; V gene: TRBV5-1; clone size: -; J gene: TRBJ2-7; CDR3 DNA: TGCGCCAGCAGCTTAATACCGAGCCAGGACAGGGTCTACGAGCAGTACTTC; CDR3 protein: CASSLIPSQDRVYEQYF
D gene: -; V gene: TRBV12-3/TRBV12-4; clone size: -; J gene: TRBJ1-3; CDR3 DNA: TGTGCCAGCAGAGTTTTAGACACCATATATTTT; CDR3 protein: CASRVLDTIYF
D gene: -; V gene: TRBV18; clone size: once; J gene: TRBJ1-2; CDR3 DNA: TGTGCCAGCTCACCACTCGGACAGACTTATGGCTACACCTTC; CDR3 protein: CASSPLGQTYGYTF
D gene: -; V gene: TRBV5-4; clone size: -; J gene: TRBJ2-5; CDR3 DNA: TGTGCCAGCAGCTTGGTCCCTGAGACCCAGTACTTC; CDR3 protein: CASSLVPETQYF
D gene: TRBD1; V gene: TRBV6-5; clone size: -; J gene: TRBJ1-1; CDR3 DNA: TGTGCCAGCAGAGGACAGGGGGCAGGAGACACTGAAGCTTTCTTT; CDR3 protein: CASRGQGAGDTEAFF
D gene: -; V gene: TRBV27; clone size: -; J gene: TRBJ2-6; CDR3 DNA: TGTGCCAGCAGTTTCTCGTCTGGGGCCAACGTCCTGACTTTC; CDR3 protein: CASSFSSGANVLTF
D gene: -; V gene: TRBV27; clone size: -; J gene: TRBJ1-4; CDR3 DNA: TGTGCCAGCAGTTTAGGGGGACTCTTTATCCGGGAAAAACTGTTTTTT; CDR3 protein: CASSLGGLFIREKLFF
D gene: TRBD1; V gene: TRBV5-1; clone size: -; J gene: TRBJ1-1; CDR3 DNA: TGCGCCAGCAGCCTAGGTCCAGGGGGCAGGGCTGAAGCTTTCTTT; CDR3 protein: CASSLGPGGRAEAFF
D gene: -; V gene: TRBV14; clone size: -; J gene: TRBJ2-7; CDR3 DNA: TGTGCCAGCAGCCGAGGGGGTTTTAGGACCTACGAGCAGTACTTC; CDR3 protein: CASSRGGFRTYEQYF
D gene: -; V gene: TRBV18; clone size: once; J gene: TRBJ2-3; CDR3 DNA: TGTGCCAGCCGCGGGGACACAGATACGCAGTATTTT; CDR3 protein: CASRGDTDTQYF
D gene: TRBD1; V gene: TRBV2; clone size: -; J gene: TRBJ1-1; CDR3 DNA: TGTGCCACCCGACAGGGTGTGAACACTGAAGCTTTCTTT; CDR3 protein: CATRQGVNTEAFF
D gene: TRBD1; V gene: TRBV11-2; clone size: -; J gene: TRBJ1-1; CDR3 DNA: TGTGCCAGCAGCTCAAAAAACAGGGGTGAAGCTTTCTTT; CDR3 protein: CASSSKNRGEAFF
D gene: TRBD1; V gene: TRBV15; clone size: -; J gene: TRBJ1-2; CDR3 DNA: TGTGCCACCAGCCTTCGAGGGACAGGGGGCGGTGGCTACACCTTC; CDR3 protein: CATSLRGTGGGGYTF
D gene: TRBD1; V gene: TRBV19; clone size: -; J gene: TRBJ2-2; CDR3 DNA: TGTGCCAGTAAACGACAGGGTATAACCACCGGGGAGCTGTTTTTT; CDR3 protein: CASKRQGITTGELFF
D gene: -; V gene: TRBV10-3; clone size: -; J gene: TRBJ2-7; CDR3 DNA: TGTGCCATCAGTCCTCTTCGAGGTCAGGGATTGGGCGAGCAGTACTTC; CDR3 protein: CAISPLRGQGLGEQYF
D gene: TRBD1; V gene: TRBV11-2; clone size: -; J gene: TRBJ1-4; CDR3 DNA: TGTGCCAGCAGCTCCTCTCAGACAGGGAATGAAAAACTGTTTTTT; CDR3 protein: CASSSSQTGNEKLFF
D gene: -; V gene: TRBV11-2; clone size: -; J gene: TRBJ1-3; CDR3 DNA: TGTGCCAGCAGCTTATCGGACTGGCCGGGAAACACCATATATTTT; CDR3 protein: CASSLSDWPGNTIYF
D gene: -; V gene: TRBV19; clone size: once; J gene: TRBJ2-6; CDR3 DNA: TGTGCCAGTAGACGACAGGTCTATGGGGCCAACGTCCTGACTTTC; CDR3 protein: CASRRQVYGANVLTF
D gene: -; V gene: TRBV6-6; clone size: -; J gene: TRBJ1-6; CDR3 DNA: TGTGCCAGCAGTTACTTCCTCAGGGTGAGAAATTCACCCCTCCACTTT; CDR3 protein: CASSYFLRVRNSPLHF